The rows below give T cell receptor beta chains drawn from one sample of a study of control samples from healthy donors and cancer patients. Sequencing used immunoSEQ multiplex PCR; TCRdb keeps in-frame clones, though not all of them. The table has fewer than 70,000 clones, roughly 94% seen once. Sequencing was done on a sample of blood. The source is a young man in good health. CDR3s include the opening cysteine and the closing phenylalanine or tryptophan. Each record gives: V gene, D gene, J gene, clone size, CDR3 DNA, CDR3 protein. D genes are given only for firm matches. Only part of the rows carry a size: once, few, many, or a class if the clone is expanded.

TRBV4-2	TRBD2	TRBJ2-1	.	TGTGCCAGCAGCCAAGATACCCCCGGACTAGCGGGAGACAATGAGCAGTTCTTC	CASSQDTPGLAGDNEQFF
TRBV27	.	TRBJ1-1	.	TGTGCCAGCAGAGGTGGGAACACTGAAGCTTTCTTT	CASRGGNTEAFF
TRBV19	TRBD1	TRBJ1-1	once	TGTGCCAGTATGACAGGGAGCACTGAAGCTTTCTTT	CASMTGSTEAFF
TRBV9	.	TRBJ1-1	.	TGTGCCAGCAGCGTGGGGGACACTGAAGCTTTCTTT	CASSVGDTEAFF
TRBV29-1	.	TRBJ1-1	once	TGCAGCGTTGGGTACTCCTTGAACACTGAAGCTTTCTTT	CSVGYSLNTEAFF
TRBV6-5	TRBD1	TRBJ2-7	.	TGTGCCAGCAACCCCCCGGGACAGGGTTACGAGCAGTACTTC	CASNPPGQGYEQYF
TRBV4-1	.	TRBJ2-1	.	TGCGCCAGCAGCCAACAAAACAATGAGCAGTTCTTC	CASSQQNNEQFF
TRBV27	TRBD2	TRBJ2-1	.	TGTGCCAGCAGTCCACCCCGACTAGCCCAACGTTCCTACAATGAGCAGTTCTTC	CASSPPRLAQRSYNEQFF
TRBV19	TRBD1	TRBJ2-7	.	TGTGCCAGTAGTTTCAAACGACAGGGTGGTTACGAGCAGTACTTC	CASSFKRQGGYEQYF
TRBV30	TRBD2	TRBJ2-7	few	TGTGCCTGGAGTCGCGGACTAGCGGGAGCCCACGAGCAGTACTTC	CAWSRGLAGAHEQYF
TRBV7-9	.	TRBJ2-7	.	TGTGCCAGCAGCTTAGCCCAGCCAGGAGGCTACGAGCAGTACTTC	CASSLAQPGGYEQYF
TRBV6-2/TRBV6-3	.	TRBJ1-1	once	TGTGCCAGCAGTTTGGGGGGTCACACTGAAGCTTTCTTT	CASSLGGHTEAFF
TRBV5-6	TRBD1	TRBJ1-6	.	TGTGCCAGCAGCTTCCGGACAGGGCGGAATTCACCCCTCCACTTT	CASSFRTGRNSPLHF
TRBV5-6	.	TRBJ1-1	.	TGTGCCAGCAGTTTGAGGGGGAACACTGAAGCTTTCTTT	CASSLRGNTEAFF
TRBV6-5	TRBD1	TRBJ1-1	.	TGTGCCAGCAGAGACAGGGGGAGCACTGAAGCTTTCTTT	CASRDRGSTEAFF
TRBV10-2	.	TRBJ1-2	.	TGCGCCAGCAGTGAGACACCCTTCCGTGGCTACACCTTC	CASSETPFRGYTF
TRBV7-8	.	TRBJ2-7	.	TGTGCCAGCAGACAGAGGGGCACAGCCTACGAGCAGTACTTC	CASRQRGTAYEQYF
TRBV3-1/TRBV3-2	.	TRBJ1-3	.	TGTGCCAGCAGCCAAGGTGTTCATGGAAACACCATATATTTT	CASSQGVHGNTIYF
TRBV6-5	TRBD2	TRBJ2-7	.	TGTGCCAGCAGTTACTCTCGGCTAGCGGGCTACGAGCAGTACTTC	CASSYSRLAGYEQYF
TRBV28	TRBD1	TRBJ1-1	.	TGTGCCAGCAGTCAATTGGACAGGCGGGCTTTCTTT	CASSQLDRRAFF
TRBV30	TRBD1	TRBJ1-6	.	TGTGCCTGGAGTGCTCGGACAGGGGGTAATTCACCCCTCCACTTT	CAWSARTGGNSPLHF
TRBV27	.	TRBJ2-7	.	TGTGCCAGCCGTTCGGTTTTCCGGATCGACGAGCAGTACTTC	CASRSVFRIDEQYF
TRBV7-9	.	TRBJ2-7	once	TGTGCCAGCAGCTTAATCGGGACGCAGGCCATGCAGTACTTC	CASSLIGTQAMQYF
TRBV14	.	TRBJ2-5	medium-sized	TGTGCCAGCAGCCAAGAAACAGGGTTGGAGGAGACCCAGTACTTC	CASSQETGLEETQYF
TRBV14	TRBD2	TRBJ2-1	.	TGTGCCAGCAGCCAATCGTATCTAGCGGCGTTTGGGAACAATGAGCAGTTCTTC	CASSQSYLAAFGNNEQFF
TRBV5-1	.	TRBJ1-5	.	TGCGCCAGCAGCTTGGAGGGGGTAAGCAATCAGCCCCAGCATTTT	CASSLEGVSNQPQHF
TRBV12-3/TRBV12-4	.	TRBJ1-1	.	TGTGCCAGCACAGGTGCCATGAACACTGAAGCTTTCTTT	CASTGAMNTEAFF
TRBV5-1	.	TRBJ2-7	.	TGCGCCAGCGCACCTGCCGGTGGCGAGCAGTACTTC	CASAPAGGEQYF
TRBV7-9	.	TRBJ2-7	.	TGTGCCAGCAGCTTAGTTAGGAACTCCTACGAGCAGTACTTC	CASSLVRNSYEQYF
TRBV7-2	.	TRBJ1-1	.	TGTGCCAGCAGCTTAGTAAGAGTCGGGAACACTGAAGCTTTCTTT	CASSLVRVGNTEAFF
TRBV18	.	TRBJ1-2	.	TGTGCCAGCACTCTAGGGAGGACTAAACTAAAGGATAACTATGGCTACACCTTC	CASTLGRTKLKDNYGYTF
TRBV19	.	TRBJ1-2	.	TGTGCCAGTAGTAATCAGGGGACCCTCTTGAATTATGGCTACACCTTC	CASSNQGTLLNYGYTF
TRBV7-8	TRBD1	TRBJ1-2	.	TGTGCCAGCAGCTTAGAGGCAGGGGGCTATGGCTACACCTTC	CASSLEAGGYGYTF
TRBV15	.	TRBJ1-5	.	TGTGCCACCAGCAGAGAAAGAGGTGTTGGCAATCAGCCCCAGCATTTT	CATSRERGVGNQPQHF
TRBV4-1	TRBD1	TRBJ2-7	once	TGCGCCAGCAGCCAAGTCTCGACAGGGACCTACGAGCAGTACTTC	CASSQVSTGTYEQYF
TRBV25-1	TRBD1	TRBJ1-2	.	TGTGCCAGCAGCGAGACAGGGTCTTCTGGCTACACCTTC	CASSETGSSGYTF
TRBV3-1/TRBV3-2	.	TRBJ1-5	.	TGTGCCAGCAGCCACGGGACGGACAATCAGCCCCAGCATTTT	CASSHGTDNQPQHF
TRBV7-9	.	TRBJ2-7	.	TGTGCCAGCAGCGGGCCGGGACCCTCCTACGAGCAGTACTTC	CASSGPGPSYEQYF
TRBV28	TRBD2	TRBJ2-5	.	TGTGCCAGCAGCCCGGGGACTAGCGGTCAAGAGACCCAGTACTTC	CASSPGTSGQETQYF
TRBV4-1	.	TRBJ2-7	.	TGCGCCAGCAGCCAAGTTCAGGGGGAGGGGTACGAGCAGTACTTC	CASSQVQGEGYEQYF
TRBV3-1/TRBV3-2	.	TRBJ2-7	.	TGTGCCAGCAGCCAGGCAGAATACGAGCAGTACTTC	CASSQAEYEQYF
TRBV28	TRBD1	TRBJ1-6	.	TGTGCCAGCAGTTTATCACAGGGGGCGTATTCACCCCTCCACTTT	CASSLSQGAYSPLHF
TRBV18	.	TRBJ1-1	.	TGTGCCAGCTCACCAGGGGAAGGAACTGAAGCTTTCTTT	CASSPGEGTEAFF
TRBV18	.	TRBJ2-7	.	TGTGCCAGCTCACCAATGGGTCAGACTGAGGAGTACTTC	CASSPMGQTEEYF
TRBV2	.	TRBJ1-1	.	TGTGCCAGCAGTGAAGGGGGGACAGAAGCTTTCTTT	CASSEGGTEAFF
TRBV7-8	.	TRBJ2-5	.	TGTGCCAGCAGCAGAGGACAGCTTCAAGAGACCCAGTACTTC	CASSRGQLQETQYF
TRBV14	TRBD1	TRBJ1-1	.	TGTGCCAGCAGCCCATATGGGAGAGACAGGGTGGTCGGCACTGAAGCTTTCTTT	CASSPYGRDRVVGTEAFF
TRBV5-1	TRBD2	TRBJ2-2	.	TGCGCCAGCAGCTTGTTTCTAGCGGAAGGCGCGAACACCGGGGAGCTGTTTTTT	CASSLFLAEGANTGELFF
TRBV28	TRBD2	TRBJ2-2	.	TGTGCCAGCAGCCTACTAGCGGGGAGCACCGGGGAGCTGTTTTTT	CASSLLAGSTGELFF
TRBV2	.	TRBJ1-1	.	TGTGCCAGCAAGCTCGAGGTTGAAGCTTTCTTT	CASKLEVEAFF
TRBV24-1	.	TRBJ2-3	.	TGTGCCACCAGTGCCCTGGGGGCGGGATGGGGCACAGATACGCAGTATTTT	CATSALGAGWGTDTQYF
TRBV19	TRBD1	TRBJ1-5	.	TGTGCCAGTATCGGACAGGGAGGCAATCAGCCCCAGCATTTT	CASIGQGGNQPQHF
TRBV30	TRBD2	TRBJ2-2	.	TGTGCCTGGGCTAGCGGGAGGGTAGAGACCGGGGAGCTGTTTTTT	CAWASGRVETGELFF
TRBV28	.	TRBJ2-7	.	TGTGCCAGCAGTTTGTTGACAGGTACCTACGAGCAGTACTTC	CASSLLTGTYEQYF
TRBV4-1	.	TRBJ2-7	once	TGCGCCAGCAGCCCCCGACAGGAATCCTACGAGCAGTACTTC	CASSPRQESYEQYF
TRBV10-3	.	TRBJ1-1	once	TGTGCCATCAGTGAGGCAGGATTGAACACTGAAGCTTTCTTT	CAISEAGLNTEAFF
TRBV3-1/TRBV3-2	.	TRBJ1-1	.	TGTGCCAGCAGCCCCCGGCGGGATTACACTGAAGCTTTCTTT	CASSPRRDYTEAFF
TRBV11-2	.	TRBJ2-5	.	TGTGCCAGCAGCTTAATGAGTTTAGAGACCCAGTACTTC	CASSLMSLETQYF
TRBV4-3	TRBD2	TRBJ2-3	.	TGCGCCAGCAGCCAAGAGCCGGGACTAGCAACAGATACGCAGTATTTT	CASSQEPGLATDTQYF
TRBV19	.	TRBJ2-7	.	TGTGCCAGTAGTATCGGACAGCCGTCGGTATGGGAGCAGTACTTC	CASSIGQPSVWEQYF